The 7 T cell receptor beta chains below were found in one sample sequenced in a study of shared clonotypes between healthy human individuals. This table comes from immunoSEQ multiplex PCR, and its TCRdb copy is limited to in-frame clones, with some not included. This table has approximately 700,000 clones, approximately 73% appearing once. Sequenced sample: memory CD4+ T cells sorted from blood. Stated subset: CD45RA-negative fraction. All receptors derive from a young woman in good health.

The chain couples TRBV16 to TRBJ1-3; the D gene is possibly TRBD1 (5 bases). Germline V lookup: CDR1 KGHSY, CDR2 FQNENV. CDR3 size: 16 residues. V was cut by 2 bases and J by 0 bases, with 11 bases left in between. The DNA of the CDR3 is TGTGCCAGCAGCCAAACAGGCGCCGACTCTGGAAACACCATATATTTT. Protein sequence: CASSQTGADSGNTIYF.

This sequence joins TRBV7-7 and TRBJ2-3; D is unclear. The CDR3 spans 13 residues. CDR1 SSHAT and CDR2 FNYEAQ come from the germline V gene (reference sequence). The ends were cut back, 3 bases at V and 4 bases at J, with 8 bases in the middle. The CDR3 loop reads CASSFKAADTQYF. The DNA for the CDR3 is TGTGCCAGCAGCTTTAAGGCTGCAGATACGCAGTATTTT. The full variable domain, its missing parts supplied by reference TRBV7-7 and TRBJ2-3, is GAGVSQSPRYKVTKRGQDVTLRCDPISSHATLYWYQQALGQGPEFLTYFNYEAQPDKSGLPSDRFSAERPEGSISTLTIQRTEQRDSAMYRCASSFKAADTQYFGPGTRLTVL.

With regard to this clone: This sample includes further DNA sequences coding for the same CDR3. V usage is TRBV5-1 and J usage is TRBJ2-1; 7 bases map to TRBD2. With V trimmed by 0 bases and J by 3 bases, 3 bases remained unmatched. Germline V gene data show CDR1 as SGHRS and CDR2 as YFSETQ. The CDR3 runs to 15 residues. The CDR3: CASSLDSGVYNEQFF. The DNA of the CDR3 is TGCGCCAGCAGCTTGGACAGCGGGGTCTACAATGAGCAGTTCTTC.

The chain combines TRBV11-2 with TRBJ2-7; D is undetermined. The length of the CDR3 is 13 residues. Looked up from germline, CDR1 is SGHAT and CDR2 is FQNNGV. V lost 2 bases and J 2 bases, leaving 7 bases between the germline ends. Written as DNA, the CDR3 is TGTGCCAGCAGCTTACTCGGACCCTACGAGCAGTACTTC. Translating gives CASSLLGPYEQYF. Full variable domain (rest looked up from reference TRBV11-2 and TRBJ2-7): EAGVAQSPRYKIIEKRQSVAFWCNPISGHATLYWYQQILGQGPKLLIQFQNNGVVDDSQLPKDRFSAERLKGVDSTLKIQPAKLEDSAVYLCASSLLGPYEQYFGPGTRLTVT.

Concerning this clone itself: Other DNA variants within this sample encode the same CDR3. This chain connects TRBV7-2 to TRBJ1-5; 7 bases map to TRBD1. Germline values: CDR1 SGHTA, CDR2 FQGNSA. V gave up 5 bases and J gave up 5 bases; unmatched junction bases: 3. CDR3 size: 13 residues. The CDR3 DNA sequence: TGTGCCAGCAGCCAGCAGGGGGATCAGCCCCAGCATTTT. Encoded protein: CASSQQGDQPQHF.

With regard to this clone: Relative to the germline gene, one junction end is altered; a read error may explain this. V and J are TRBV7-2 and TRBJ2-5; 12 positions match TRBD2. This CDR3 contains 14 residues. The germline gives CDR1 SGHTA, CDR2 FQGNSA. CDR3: CASSLAGGQETQYF. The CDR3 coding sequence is TGTGCCAGCAGCCTAGCGGGAGGGCAAGAGACCCAGTACTTC.

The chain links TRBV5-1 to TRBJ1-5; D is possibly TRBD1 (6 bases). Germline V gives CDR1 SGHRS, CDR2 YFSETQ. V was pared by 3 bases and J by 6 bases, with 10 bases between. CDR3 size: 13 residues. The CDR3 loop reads CASSYTGSQPQHF. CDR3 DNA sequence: TGCGCCAGCAGCTATACAGGGAGTCAGCCCCAGCATTTT.